Listed here are 21 T cell receptor beta chains from one sample, sequenced in a study of CD8+CD57+ T cells in acquired aplastic anemia. Flow cytometry had shown expanded CD8+CD57+ cells in the patients chosen for sequencing. Genomic DNA was employed as the template in profiling TCR beta VDJ and CDR3. TCRdb analysed the reads with MiXCR anew, one entry per CDR3 protein. The sample lists approximately 300,000 distinct CDR3 sequences, about three fifths seen once, with around 1.3% in the top ten. Source material: sorted CD4+, CD8+, or CD8+CD57+ T cells (not recorded which) from PBMCs. These receptors were taken from a human donor with aplastic anemia.

This clonotype has ten or more counts. The chain combines TRBV24-1 with TRBJ2-1; D is possibly TRBD1 (7 bases). Germline values: CDR1 KGHDR, CDR2 SFDVKD. V was cut by 4 bases and J by 3 bases, with 15 bases left in between. This CDR3 is 16 amino acids long. CDR3 region: CATSDATGRNYNEQFF. The CDR3 DNA sequence: TGTGCCACCAGTGACGCGACAGGGAGGAACTACAATGAGCAGTTCTTC.

The gene calls are TRBV6-5 and TRBJ2-3; 7 bases align to TRBD1. Germline-derived CDR1 and CDR2 are MNHEY and SVGAGI. The CDR3 covers 13 residues. V dropped 7 bases and J dropped 2; count of bases not matched to a gene: 3. CDR3 sequence (DNA): TGTGCCAGCAAGACAGGGTTCACAGATACGCAGTATTTT. Encoded protein: CASKTGFTDTQYF.

This clonotype has more than one count but fewer than ten. The CDR3 protein is CASSLNVDTGYNSPLHF. CDR3 coding DNA: TGTGCCAGCAGCTTAAACGTGGACACTGGCTATAATTCACCCCTCCACTTT. The J gene is TRBJ1-6, the V gene TRBV7-9; weak D call: TRBD1 (5 bases). The V end was cut by 2 bases, the J end by 3 bases, with 14 bases between. Germline V gene sequence: CDR1 SEHNR, CDR2 FQNEAQ (reference sequence). The CDR3 consists of 17 residues.

The J gene is TRBJ1-2, the V gene TRBV9, with unresolved D. Germline-derived CDR1 and CDR2 are SGDLS and YYNGEE. This CDR3 contains 15 residues. Deletions cut 3 bases from V and 3 bases from J, with 15 bases between. CDR3 residues: CASSARTAEDYGYTF. In DNA form, the CDR3 reads TGTGCCAGCAGCGCCAGGACCGCGGAGGACTATGGCTACACCTTC.

This chain uses TRBV20-1 with TRBJ2-2; 10 nucleotides agree with TRBD2. Germline CDR1 is DFQATT and CDR2 is SNEGSKA (reference sequence). The CDR3 is 14 amino acids. The CDR3 DNA sequence: TGCAGCGGGGAGCGGGGGGGGAACACCGGGGAGCTGTTTTTT. Amino acids: CSGERGGNTGELFF.

This clonotype was detected ten times or more. V is TRBV5-1 and J is TRBJ1-3, with D unclear. Trimming took off 0 bases at V and 2 bases at J, with 6 bases between the two ends. Per the germline V gene, CDR1 is SGHRS and CDR2 is YFSETQ. This CDR3 comprises 14 residues. The CDR3 DNA follows: TGCGCCAGCAGCTTGGGCCAACCTGGAAACACCATATATTTT. This gives the protein CASSLGQPGNTIYF.

As to this clonotype: This may be a read error: a much more frequent sequence differs by one nucleotide. The DNA for the CDR3 is TGTGCCAGCAGTTATAGAGCCGTCACAGATACGCAGTATTTT. Encoded protein: CASSYRAVTDTQYF. The chain couples TRBV6-5 to TRBJ2-3; no clear D. This CDR3 spans 14 amino acids. The germline V gene encodes CDR1 MNHEY and CDR2 SVGAGI. The V and J ends lost 3 bases and 2 bases respectively, with 9 bases between them.

The chain uses TRBV20-1 and TRBJ1-1; D may be TRBD1 (5 bases). Trimming removed 3 bases at V and 2 bases at J, with 31 bases between. Germline V gene data show CDR1 as DFQATT and CDR2 as SNEGSKA (reference sequence). This CDR3 has 20 amino acids. The DNA for the CDR3 is TGCAGTGCTAGCCCTCAGGGCCCTGGAAACACCGTCTCCTCTAACACTGAAGCTTTCTTT. Protein: CSASPQGPGNTVSSNTEAFF.

The chain recombines TRBV19 with TRBJ2-2; TRBD2 might be the D (5 bases). V shed 5 bases and J shed 5 bases, with 18 bases lying between them. The CDR3 sequence is 16 residues long. The germline gives CDR1 LNHDA, CDR2 SQIVND (reference sequence). CDR3 sequence reads: CASSRVGGRVTGELFF. The CDR3, as DNA: TGTGCCAGTAGTCGGGTCGGCGGGCGGGTAACCGGGGAGCTGTTTTTT.

This clonotype occurred many times. Given a much more abundant clone one base away, this may be a read error. This chain links TRBV2 with TRBJ1-1, with unresolved D. This CDR3 is 13 amino acids long. Germline lookup yields CDR1 SNHLY and CDR2 FYNNEI. V lost 7 bases, J lost 4 bases, and 13 bases lay in between. As DNA, the CDR3 is TGTGCCAGCAAGTTTGGGGAGAGCACTGAAGCTTTCTTT. As protein: CASKFGESTEAFF.

This clonotype has ten or more counts. J is TRBJ2-7 and V is TRBV11-2; D is possibly TRBD1 (6 bases). The germline V gene encodes CDR1 SGHAT and CDR2 FQNNGV. The CDR3 has 13 amino acids. Trimming stripped 1 base from V and 6 bases from J, with 10 bases between. In DNA form, the CDR3 reads TGTGCCAGCAGCTTAGGTCTAGGGGGCGAGCAGTACTTC. Translating it yields CASSLGLGGEQYF.

This chain connects TRBV5-4 to TRBJ2-7; maybe TRBD1 (6 bases). Germline V gene data show CDR1 as SGHNT and CDR2 as YYREEE (reference sequence). V lost 3 bases and J 6 bases, leaving 16 bases between the germline ends. The CDR3 contains 14 residues. In DNA, the CDR3 is TGTGCCAGCAGCTACGCAGGGGAATGGGGCGAGCAGTACTTC. It is translated as CASSYAGEWGEQYF. The entire variable domain, with the rest obtained from reference TRBV5-4 and TRBJ2-7, is as follows: ETGVTQSPTHLIKTRGQQVTLRCSSQSGHNTVSWYQQALGQGPQFIFQYYREEENGRGNFPPRFSGLQFPNYSSELNVNALELDDSALYLCASSYAGEWGEQYFGPGTRLTVT.

Ten or more counts support this clonotype. The gene calls are TRBV20-1 and TRBJ1-4; D unresolved. Germline loops: CDR1 DFQATT, CDR2 SNEGSKA (reference sequence). Trimming took off 0 bases at V and 0 bases at J, with 8 bases between the two ends. CDR3 length: 15 residues. The CDR3: CSARDATATNEKLFF. The CDR3 region has the DNA TGCAGTGCTAGAGATGCGACTGCAACTAATGAAAAACTGTTTTTT.

V usage is TRBV9 and J usage is TRBJ1-4, with a weak D call TRBD1 (5 bases). Germline CDR1 SGDLS, CDR2 YYNGEE. The CDR3 extends over 14 amino acids. V lost 0 bases, J lost 10 bases, and 13 bases lay in between. The CDR3 loop reads CASSVEGTGGKLFF. CDR3 nucleotide sequence: TGTGCCAGCAGCGTAGAGGGGACGGGGGGAAAACTGTTTTTT. Full variable domain (remainder filled in from reference TRBV9 and TRBJ1-4): DSGVTQTPKHLITATGQRVTLRCSPRSGDLSVYWYQQSLDQGLQFLIQYYNGEERAKGNILERFSAQQFPDLHSELNLSSLELGDSALYFCASSVEGTGGKLFFGSGTQLSVL.

The J gene is TRBJ1-1, the V gene TRBV2; D might be TRBD1 (5 bases). The length of the CDR3 is 13 residues. V was cut by 4 bases and J by 3 bases, with 9 bases left in between. Germline V gene data show CDR1 as SNHLY and CDR2 as FYNNEI. Here the CDR3 DNA reads TGTGCCAGCAGTGCGGCCAGGGACACTGAAGCTTTCTTT. This sequence encodes CASSAARDTEAFF.

This clonotype was detected a few times. V usage is TRBV19 and J usage is TRBJ2-1, with D uncertain. Germline V gene data show CDR1 as LNHDA and CDR2 as SQIVND (reference sequence). The ends were cut back, 7 bases at V and 0 bases at J, with 10 bases in the middle. CDR3 length: 14 residues. The CDR3 nucleotides read TGTGCCAGTACGTTGGTCGGCTCCTACAATGAGCAGTTCTTC. It is translated as CASTLVGSYNEQFF.

V is TRBV20-1 and J is TRBJ2-5; D is unresolved. The length of the CDR3 is 13 residues. Per germline, CDR1 DFQATT and CDR2 SNEGSKA (reference sequence). V was trimmed by 0 bases and J by 4 bases, leaving 9 bases between them. The CDR3 protein is CSARESARETQYF. CDR3 DNA: TGCAGTGCTAGAGAGTCAGCGAGAGAGACCCAGTACTTC.

This clonotype was recorded many times. V is TRBV12-3 or TRBV12-4 and J is TRBJ1-4; 7 nucleotides agree with TRBD1. The V gene end was trimmed by 6 bases and the J gene end by 6 bases; junction bases not matched to a gene: 4. There are 13 residues in the CDR3. The CDR3 loop is CASRRQGDEKLFF. In nucleotides, the CDR3 is TGTGCCAGCAGAAGGCAGGGGGATGAAAAACTGTTTTTT.

The chain has TRBV15 and TRBJ1-1; D remains unclear. The germline V and J ends were trimmed by 1 base and 3 bases, with 9 bases remaining between them. The CDR3 covers 14 residues. The germline CDR1 and CDR2 sequences are LNHNV and YYDKDF (reference sequence). The CDR3 DNA is TGTGCCACCAGCAGAGTTGGGGTCCACACTGAAGCTTTCTTT. As protein: CATSRVGVHTEAFF.

The chain links TRBV5-1 to TRBJ1-1; no firm D call. Trimming shortened V by 7 bases and J by 0 bases, and 4 bases separated the two germline ends. Germline V gene sequence: CDR1 SGHRS, CDR2 YFSETQ. The CDR3 is made up of 11 amino acids. In nucleotides, the CDR3 is TGCGCCAGCGCCCTGAACACTGAAGCTTTCTTT. Amino acid sequence: CASALNTEAFF.

This chain connects TRBV10-1 to TRBJ2-5; 8 nucleotides match TRBD1. Germline-derived CDR1 and CDR2 are WNHNN and SYGVQD (reference sequence). This CDR3 comprises 15 residues. V dropped 2 bases and J dropped 4; count of bases not matched to a gene: 6. CDR3 DNA sequence: TGCGCCAGCAGTGAGACTCGACAGGGGAGAGAGACCCAGTACTTC. Residues: CASSETRQGRETQYF.